This passage covers 29 T cell receptor beta chains from one sample sequenced in a study of blood T cell repertoires in COVID-19. Data came from immunoSEQ multiplex PCR; TCRdb stores just in-frame clones and leaves some out. This repertoire shows approximately 210,000 clones, 86% found once; its top ten account for 2.2%. The specimen was peripheral blood. These receptors were taken from a man younger than 45 who had recovered from COVID-19.

The J gene is TRBJ2-5, the V gene TRBV7-7, with D unresolved. Trimming cost V 3 bases and J 4 bases, with 9 bases left between them. The germline V gene has CDR1 SSHAT and CDR2 FNYEAQ (reference sequence). The CDR3 spans 13 residues. CDR3 protein: CASSLQELETQYF. The CDR3 coding sequence is TGTGCCAGCAGCTTGCAGGAATTAGAGACCCAGTACTTC.

This rearrangement joins TRBV5-5 to TRBJ1-1; tentatively, D is TRBD1 (5 bases). V lost 6 bases and J 0 bases, leaving 15 bases between the germline ends. Per germline, CDR1 SGHKS and CDR2 YYEKEE (reference sequence). CDR3 length: 15 amino acids. The CDR3 sequence: CASIEGAHMNTEAFF. CDR3 DNA: TGTGCCAGCATAGAAGGGGCCCACATGAACACTGAAGCTTTCTTT. Complete variable domain (other parts from reference TRBV5-5 and TRBJ1-1): DAGVTQSPTHLIKTRGQQVTLRCSPISGHKSVSWYQQVLGQGPQFIFQYYEKEERGRGNFPDRFSARQFPNYSSELNVNALLLGDSALYLCASIEGAHMNTEAFFGQGTRLTVV.

V usage is TRBV6-5 and J usage is TRBJ2-3, with TRBD2 as a possible D gene (6 bases). Trimming removed 8 bases from V and 1 base from J, with 16 bases in between. Germline CDR1 is MNHEY and CDR2 is SVGAGI. This CDR3 is built from 15 residues. CDR3 sequence (DNA): TGTGCCAGCCGCTGGGGGGAGGAGGGCACAGATACGCAGTATTTT. This sequence encodes CASRWGEEGTDTQYF.

This clone was seen once. This chain links TRBV21-1 with TRBJ2-7; the table's D call, TRBD1, has no DNA check behind it. TRBV21-1 is reported as a pseudogene. There are 15 residues in the CDR3. The DNA of the CDR3 is TGTGCCAGCAGCGGCCAGGGGCAGGGGGCTTACGAGCAGTACTTC. Its translation is CASSGQGQGAYEQYF.

The rearrangement links TRBV5-8 to TRBJ2-6, with TRBD2 matching over 7 bases. This CDR3 is built from 12 residues. The germline CDR1 and CDR2 sequences are SGHTS and YDEGEE. With 3 bases clipped from V and 12 bases from J, the junction kept 3 bases outside the gene matches. CDR3 nucleotide sequence: TGTGCCAGCAGCTCCGGCGGGGGCGTCCTGACTTTC. It specifies CASSSGGGVLTF.

This clone was observed a few times. CDR3: CASSSRMGPGGGFRSYNEQFF. The CDR3, as DNA: TGTGCCAGCAGCTCAAGAATGGGTCCCGGCGGGGGCTTCCGCTCCTACAATGAGCAGTTCTTC. The V and J genes are TRBV3-1 (or the pseudogene TRBV3-2) and TRBJ2-1, with D possibly matching TRBD2 (7 bases). The CDR3 totals 21 residues. Trimming removed 5 bases from V and 0 bases from J, with 29 bases in between. CDR1 and CDR2 from the germline V gene are LGHDT and YNNKEL (reference sequence).

The V call is TRBV12-3 or TRBV12-4, the J call TRBJ1-1; D uncertain. The CDR3 runs 12 residues. The V end lost 5 bases, the J end lost 3 bases, and 7 bases lay between the germline ends. CDR3 loop: CASSLSYTEAFF. The DNA for the CDR3 is TGTGCCAGCAGTCTCTCGTACACTGAAGCTTTCTTT.

V gene TRBV7-2 combines with J gene TRBJ2-7; 9 positions agree with TRBD1. Germline V gives CDR1 SGHTA, CDR2 FQGNSA. The trim removed 5 bases at V and 3 bases at J, leaving 5 bases unmatched. This CDR3 comprises 14 residues. CDR3 loop: CASSGDRVLYEQYF. For the CDR3, the DNA is TGTGCCAGCAGCGGGGACAGGGTACTCTACGAGCAGTACTTC.

The chain joins TRBV7-9 to TRBJ2-3; 13 positions agree with TRBD2. The CDR3 loop spans 17 amino acids. Per germline, CDR1 SEHNR and CDR2 FQNEAQ (reference sequence). V lost 4 bases, J lost 2 bases, and 6 bases stayed unmatched. In nucleotides, the CDR3 is TGTGCCAGCAGCTCCTTACTAGCGGGGGGGCCCACAGATACGCAGTATTTT. This encodes CASSSLLAGGPTDTQYF.

This clone came up once. The chain is built from TRBV28 and TRBJ1-6; 7 bases are shared with TRBD1. The germline V gene encodes CDR1 MDHEN and CDR2 SYDVKM. The CDR3 runs 15 residues. Trimming at V came to 5 bases and at J to 6 bases, leaving 7 bases not matched to a gene. CDR3 residues: CASSLPGTVNSPLHF. Here the CDR3 DNA reads TGTGCCAGCAGTCTACCAGGGACAGTTAATTCACCCCTCCACTTT.

This clone appeared a few times. The rearrangement links TRBV27 to TRBJ1-2; weak D call: TRBD1 (5 bases). Germline assignment: CDR1 MNHEY and CDR2 SMNVEV (reference sequence). The CDR3 runs 14 residues. Trimming removed 6 bases at V and 11 bases at J, with 22 bases between. CDR3 bases: TGTGCCAGCAGGCCCCAGACAGACCCTATAGGGTACACCTTC. As protein: CASRPQTDPIGYTF.

The chain carries TRBV19 and TRBJ2-3; TRBD1 aligns across 10 bases. V lost 6 bases, J lost 1 base, and 16 bases stayed unmatched. The germline V gene encodes CDR1 LNHDA and CDR2 SQIVND (reference sequence). The CDR3 sequence is 19 residues long. CDR3 DNA sequence: TGTGCCAGTAGCACAGGACGACAGGGGGCAAGGGTTGGCACAGATACGCAGTATTTT. Protein: CASSTGRQGARVGTDTQYF.

V gene TRBV5-1 combines with J gene TRBJ2-7; 8 nucleotides match TRBD2. J was trimmed by 0 bases and V by 3 bases; bases with no gene match: 2. Germline CDR1 is SGHRS and CDR2 is YFSETQ. The length of the CDR3 is 14 residues. Written as DNA, the CDR3 is TGCGCCAGCAGCTCTGGGACTAGCTCCTACGAGCAGTACTTC. Amino acid sequence: CASSSGTSSYEQYF.

The genes are TRBV2 and TRBJ2-1; D call uncertain. V lost 11 bases and J 6 bases, leaving 17 bases between the germline ends. Germline CDR1 SNHLY, CDR2 FYNNEI. The CDR3 runs 13 residues. Here the CDR3 DNA reads TGTGCCTCTCCGAGTGGGCTTTTCAATGAGCAGTTCTTC. This encodes CASPSGLFNEQFF.

This clone appeared a single time. The gene calls are TRBV29-1 and TRBJ2-1, with 7 nucleotides matching TRBD2. The CDR3 is made up of 12 amino acids. V shed 5 bases and J 6 bases; nucleotides not matched to a gene: 4. Germline V gene lookup returns CDR1 SQVTM and CDR2 ANQGSEA. CDR3 sequence: CSVRTSANEQFF. CDR3 nucleotides: TGCAGCGTTCGCACTAGCGCCAATGAGCAGTTCTTC.

V and J are TRBV5-1 and TRBJ2-1; possibly TRBD2 for D (6 bases). CDR3 length equals 16 residues. Germline CDR1 reads SGHRS; CDR2 reads YFSETQ. V lost 4 bases and J 5 bases, leaving 19 bases between the germline ends. CDR3: CASSPGNNRGNNEQFF. CDR3 DNA sequence: TGCGCCAGCAGCCCCGGTAATAATCGGGGGAACAATGAGCAGTTCTTC.

This clone was seen only once. V usage is TRBV3-1 (or the pseudogene TRBV3-2) and J usage is TRBJ1-6; D uncertain. V was pared by 1 base and J by 8 bases, with 6 bases between. In germline, CDR1 is LGHDT, CDR2 YNNKEL (reference sequence). The CDR3 runs to 13 residues. As DNA, the CDR3 is TGTGCCAGCAGCCAAGCCCTCGATTCACCCCTCCACTTT. Protein product: CASSQALDSPLHF.

This chain connects TRBV30 to TRBJ2-7; 9 nucleotides agree with TRBD2. This CDR3 contains 13 residues. The trim removed 2 bases at V and 12 bases at J, leaving 11 bases unmatched. The germline CDR1 and CDR2 sequences are GTSNPN and SVGIG (reference sequence). CDR3 in DNA: TGTGCCTGGAGTTTTCGCGGGGGGGCTAGTCGGTACTTC. This translates into CAWSFRGGASRYF.

This sequence joins TRBV6-1 and TRBJ1-2, with D perhaps matching TRBD1 (5 bases). The CDR3 sequence is 15 residues long. The V end lost 3 bases, the J end lost 2 bases, and 13 bases lay between the germline ends. CDR1 MNHNS and CDR2 SASEGT come from the germline V gene. CDR3 sequence: CASSEGPGGNYGYTF. DNA for the CDR3: TGTGCCAGCAGTGAGGGCCCGGGGGGGAACTATGGCTACACCTTC.

This chain connects TRBV25-1 to TRBJ1-1, with unresolved D. The CDR3 consists of 12 residues. CDR1 and CDR2 from the germline V gene are MGHDK and SYGVNS. The germline V and J ends were trimmed by 1 base and 10 bases, with 10 bases remaining between them. The CDR3 protein is CASSELEGLAFF. CDR3 nucleotides: TGTGCCAGCAGTGAATTGGAGGGCTTAGCTTTCTTT.

This clone was recorded a few times. The V gene is TRBV27, the J gene TRBJ2-5, with D perhaps TRBD2 (5 bases). CDR3 length: 13 residues. Trimming pared 5 bases from V and 4 bases from J, leaving 11 bases between. Germline V gene data show CDR1 as MNHEY and CDR2 as SMNVEV (reference sequence). CDR3 coding DNA: TGTGCCAGCAGTCCGTCCGAGGGAGAGACCCAGTACTTC. Protein: CASSPSEGETQYF.

This chain links TRBV19 with TRBJ1-4; no firm D call. The CDR3 sequence is 14 residues long. Trimming removed 5 bases at V and 4 bases at J, with 11 bases between. Germline V gene sequence: CDR1 LNHDA, CDR2 SQIVND (reference sequence). Here the CDR3 DNA reads TGTGCCAGTAGTCTGGGCAGTCTTAATGAAAAACTGTTTTTT. This encodes CASSLGSLNEKLFF.

This rearrangement joins TRBV18 to TRBJ1-1, with TRBD1 matching over 7 bases. V trimming: 3 bases; J trimming: 0 bases; junction bases outside the gene matches: 4. CDR1 and CDR2 from the germline V gene are KGHSH and LQKENI. This CDR3 is 15 amino acids long. Here the CDR3 DNA reads TGTGCCAGCTCACCTTTGGGACAGATGAACACTGAAGCTTTCTTT. Amino acids: CASSPLGQMNTEAFF.

The table lists this clone with a few counts. The V and J genes are TRBV7-9 and TRBJ2-7; 7 bases are a match to TRBD2. Losses at the gene ends were 5 bases for V and 2 bases for J; bases not matched to a gene: 6. The CDR3 has 14 amino acids. Germline V gene data show CDR1 as SEHNR and CDR2 as FQNEAQ (reference sequence). The CDR3 region has the DNA TGTGCCAGCAGCCCCGGGGGAGGGACCTACGAGCAGTACTTC. It specifies CASSPGGGTYEQYF.

This clone was seen more than once but under ten times. The chain couples TRBV7-9 to TRBJ2-5; 10 bases line up with TRBD1. The CDR3 has 16 amino acids. The V gene's germline CDR1 is SEHNR and CDR2 FQNEAQ (reference sequence). The ends lost 1 base at V and 4 bases at J; junction bases unmatched: 6. Written as DNA, the CDR3 is TGTGCCAGCAGCTTAGGGTGGACAGGGGGGTCAGAGACCCAGTACTTC. It is translated as CASSLGWTGGSETQYF.

This clone was seen only once. The chain is built from TRBV12-3 or TRBV12-4 and TRBJ1-2; 7 bases are a match to TRBD1. The CDR3 totals 13 residues. V lost 4 bases and J lost 11; bases outside the gene matches: 10. As DNA, the CDR3 is TGTGCCAGCAGTTATACCGGGACAGAGGGATACACCTTC. Translation: CASSYTGTEGYTF.

This chain connects TRBV11-2 to TRBJ1-3, with D perhaps TRBD1 (5 bases). Germline CDR1 is SGHAT and CDR2 is FQNNGV. The CDR3 runs to 12 residues. V was shortened by 8 bases and J by 4 bases, with 9 bases between the two germline ends. The CDR3 bases are TGTGCCAGCGGCTACAGGGGAAACACCATATATTTT. The encoded protein is CASGYRGNTIYF.

The CDR3 protein is CASSSGGLGEAFF. CDR3 sequence (DNA): TGTGCCAGCAGCTCCGGAGGGCTGGGTGAAGCTTTCTTT. V and J are TRBV5-4 and TRBJ1-1, with D unresolved. Per the germline V gene, CDR1 is SGHNT and CDR2 is YYREEE (reference sequence). Between the trimmed V and J ends, which lost 3 bases and 7 bases, there was a span of 13 bases. The CDR3 runs 13 residues.

The chain combines TRBV6-4 with TRBJ2-3, with 7 bases lining up with TRBD2. After removal of 0 bases from V and 5 bases from J, the junction contained 5 bases not matched to a gene. This CDR3 has 15 amino acids. The V gene's germline CDR1 is MRHNA and CDR2 SNTAGT. CDR3 protein: CASSDSERGGDTQYF. The CDR3 nucleotides read TGTGCCAGCAGTGACTCCGAGCGGGGAGGAGATACGCAGTATTTT.